Ten or more counts support the clone carrying this T cell receptor beta chain. Its antigen is currently unknown. These data are taken from a study of CD8 T cells in ankylosing spondylitis. Study findings and constraints: Enrichment of disease-linked clones was reportedly significant in matched ankylosing spondylitis synovial fluid.

Trimming removed 7 bases from V and 8 bases from J, with 9 bases in between. This CDR3 region has 11 residues. Preparation of TCR beta libraries was done by quantitative 5'-RACE with molecular barcodes. One entry per CDR3 protein results from TCRdb running MiXCR on the 5' RACE reads. This table holds a few hundred thousand distinct CDR3 sequences, around 20% found once. V gene TRBV12-3 or TRBV12-4 combines with J gene TRBJ2-1, with D unresolved. Sequencing used blood, either unsorted or a sorted T cell fraction (not recorded which). This receptor was taken from a female donor with ankylosing spondylitis or in good health (not recorded which). CDR3 sequence: CASTSGHEQFF. The CDR3 DNA reads as TGTGCCAGCACTTCGGGCCATGAGCAGTTCTTC.